This T cell receptor beta chain is from a study of cytomegalovirus exposure and HLA in healthy donors (dated by TCRdb to 2015 to 2018). Describing the broader study: According to an earlier analysis of a few hundred of the donors, about 179 million T cells yielded some 110 million unique TCR beta sequences and about 300 Gb of sequence data. In a later analysis, previously published TCR beta repertoires from 550 to 700 donors were re-analyzed and high-resolution HLA genotyping was added so that TCR occurrence patterns could be studied. Among around 400 genotyped donors of the cohort, an average of approximately 250,000 unique TCR beta nucleotide sequences were sequenced per donor, around 20% of them non-productive. The study combined high-throughput TCR immunosequencing, statistical association of individual TCRs with disease status, and machine learning to predict cytomegalovirus infection status. About 310 gigabases of sequencing data and tens of millions of unique TCR sequences were included in an early release covering about 600 HLA-typed donors. The number of donors typed differed by locus, with about 629-630 for A, B, C, DRB1 and DQB1, 522 for DQA1, 600 to 610 for DPA1, and some 440 for DPB1. Using immunosequencing, the study profiled T cell repertoires from around 680 subjects and related those repertoires to cytomegalovirus serostatus. HLA typing included class I and class II loci at four-digit resolution. Among the roughly 400 genotyped donors, approximately 77% belonged to the genetic ancestry cluster associated with self-reported Caucasian donors. About five DR-DQ haplotypes were treated as single units for association and clustering because of strong linkage in the cohort. Alongside the repertoire data, information on donor age, sex, ethnicity and CMV serostatus was compiled. In an earlier analysis of roughly 600 of the donors, high-throughput TCR beta sequencing was used to judge whether each TCR beta V gene segment behaved as functional or pseudogenic. The study aimed to test whether signatures of past pathogen exposure could be identified by cataloging public T cell receptors. Rather than using new phenotypic data, the later analysis identified candidate immune exposures from TCR beta sequences and from how often those sequences occurred across donors. A separate validation cohort of roughly 130 different subjects was used in addition to the approximately 610-subject first cohort. Genome-wide SNP genotypes for about 65% of the roughly 670 donors were used in a later genetic analysis, which treated that subset as a discovery cohort. All discovery cohort repertoires had been generated using a single sequencing platform. The research as a whole found: Presence/absence analyses assumed roughly uniform sequencing depth across donors, an assumption that may not hold. Seventeen rarely observed V segments, including chromosome 9 orphons, were excluded from the earlier analysis of approximately 500 of the donors because counts were too low. According to a later analysis, most CMV-associated TCR beta chains appeared to be HLA-restricted, and the HLA associations seemed to be driven largely by CMV exposure. This cohort had only TCR beta chains sequenced, and the lack of alpha or paired-chain data limited which features could be detected. In vitro tests confirmed that a few of the cytomegalovirus-associated TCR beta chains recognize cytomegalovirus antigens. In an earlier analysis of several hundred of the donors, most TCR beta V segments were observed in productive rearrangements about 87% or about 30% of the time, broadly matching IMGT annotations. A cluster of highly shared sequence variants was judged likely to be a technical artifact of the sequencing pipeline. The authors suggested that the approach could potentially be extended to other disease states and immunological phenotypes. A further reported finding was that TCR beta sequences accurately predicted the HLA-A and HLA-B alleles for most subjects in the first cohort. Compared with equally common non-associated chains, HLA-associated TCR beta chains in a later analysis were more clonally expanded and had lower generation probabilities. In a later genetic analysis, fewer N-insertions in productive TCRs were reported among donors in an Asian-associated ancestry cluster than the approximately 710-donor mean. The study listed approximately 150 TCR beta chains as associated with cytomegalovirus. Some IMGT-functional V segments, including TRBV6-2 and TRBV6-3, could not be told apart with the 87-base-pair reads, so those segments were excluded. While some public TCRs were present in many individuals, most TCR sequences turned up only very rarely across donors. HLA typing was unavailable for some donors at each locus, so association tests used only the typed subset. Several of the top co-occurrence clusters appeared to be linked to parvovirus B19, influenza, CMV and Epstein-Barr virus, according to a later analysis. In a later analysis, around 17,000 TCR beta sequences were associated with specific HLA alleles at a false discovery rate of 0.05. An association between a missense DCLRE1C variant and V-gene and J-gene trimming of TCR beta chains was found in a later genetic analysis and replicated in an independent cohort. A later analysis found that TCR association rates varied across HLA loci, with DRB1 alleles showing the most associated TCRs and HLA-C alleles the fewest. In both the original and validation cohorts, the classifier was reported to diagnose cytomegalovirus status with high specificity and sensitivity. Assigning TCR associations to individual alleles was difficult when HLA alleles, especially DR and DQ, strongly co-occurred. Linkage disequilibrium might explain the correlated functional status among segregating V segments, but an unknown experimental factor could not be ruled out. Immune exposure information for the cohort was limited to CMV serostatus.

Note on this clone: This clone's antigen is unknown. No qualities accompany the bases; no much larger clone lies one base away.

As encoded in the germline V gene (reference sequence), CDR1 is GTSNPN while CDR2 is SVGIG. Including the terminal cysteine and phenylalanine, the CDR3 comprises 14 residues. Only the CDR3 part of the read is kept: 42 bases, read in frame from the first base. V lost 3 bases and J lost 8 bases, and the count of bases not matched to a germline gene is 11. Library preparation employed the immunoSEQ multiplex PCR assay. A mixture of 60 forward primers for TCR Vbeta segments and 13 reverse primers for TCR Jbeta segments was used in the multiplex PCR. The CDR3 region of rearranged TCR beta genes was amplified from genomic DNA with a multiplex PCR assay. The Illumina HiSeq System was used to sequence the amplified TCR beta libraries as 87-base-pair reads. In the paper's pipeline: A later analysis tallied about 77 million unique TCR beta chains across the 550 to 850 repertoires, and about 12 million of those chains were shared by two or more donors. To remove PCR and sequencing errors, raw reads were error-corrected and collapsed into unique sequences using a nearest-neighbor algorithm that merged closely related sequences. CDR3 sequences were aligned to IMGT reference sequences to assign V, D and J gene segments. Each retained sequence needed at least a six-nucleotide match to both a V gene segment and a J gene segment. Rearrangements were called productive when the CDR3 lacked stop codons and stayed in frame with V and J; all others were non-productive. Following IMGT convention, CDR3 was defined as the stretch from the second conserved V-encoded cysteine to the conserved J-encoded phenylalanine. Sequences without an unambiguous match to a single V gene segment were excluded from the earlier analysis of a few hundred of the donors. An earlier analysis of 587 of the donors classified V segments as functional when productive rearrangements were above 56.7% and as segregating when the standard deviation between donors was above 5%. A statistical classification framework was developed to diagnose cytomegalovirus status using the catalog of TCR beta chain sequences. In a later analysis, V and J genes were assigned by comparing TCR nucleotide sequences against IMGT/GENE-DB human TR gene sequences. In a later analysis, CDR3 sequences and most-parsimonious VDJ recombination scenarios were assigned using the TCRdist pipeline. In a later analysis, every TCR beta chain was defined by the combination of its CDR3 amino acid sequence and its V-gene family, and reads without a unique V-gene family were dropped. A later analysis removed 500 to 650 highly shared, low-generation-probability nucleotide sequences to deal with suspected cross-contamination and a sequencing artifact. For each public chain, a later analysis derived a clonal expansion index from normalized ranks of inferred template counts within each repertoire. In a later analysis, generation probabilities were computed with a VDJ recombination model fitted to out-of-frame rearrangements, and the resulting probabilities were checked against IGoR. Hypergeometric tests were used in a later analysis to score TCR-TCR, TCR-HLA and TCR-CMV co-occurrence, with a repertoire-size bias correction applied to the TCR pairs. In a later analysis, false discovery rates were estimated by permuting HLA or CMV assignments 20 times. A later analysis grouped co-occurring TCRs with DBSCAN, adding TCRdist sequence similarity when clustering within HLA-allele-positive subsets. Co-occurrence clustering excluded repertoires with fewer than 30,000 or more than 120,000 public chains, plus five with anomalous nucleotide sharing. The source is immuneACCESS, and TCRdb retained only in-frame sequences with V and J called. Part of the clones is not carried over; for the studies checked, unresolved V genes explain less than half of this, and the remainder is unexplained. V, J and clone size are taken as reported in that table, and D and trimming were inferred from the DNA itself. Recorded for this sample are roughly 110,000 clones; 70% to 85% of them occurred a single time. The ten largest clones represent 4.2% of the sample.

In total, 500 to 700 healthy bone marrow donors made up the cohort. At the time of sampling, every cohort member was nominally healthy, though immune exposures that went unrecorded were likely present. The donor was CMV seronegative and belonged to the group of roughly 330 seronegative cohort members. Every donor gave a peripheral blood sample, and the peripheral blood mononuclear cells from that sample were used for TCR beta sequencing. Genomic DNA extraction from the blood cell samples was performed with the Qiagen DNeasy Blood Extraction Kit. The TCR was taken from a male donor in good health and CMV-seronegative. Sequencing was carried out using PBMCs. Here the chain combines TRBV30 and TRBJ2-3; 7 central nucleotides agree with TRBD1. The DNA reads as follows: TGTGCCTGGAGGGGGACAGCTACCTCGGGTACGCAGTATTTT. Its translation is CAWRGTATSGTQYF.